The clone carrying this T cell receptor beta chain occurred a few times. What it binds is unknown. The isolated RNA, all of it, was reverse transcribed, so expressed TCRB transcripts were what got sequenced. Assay: immunoSEQ multiplex PCR; the TCRdb copy retains only in-frame clones and omits some. The table lists 630,000 or so clones, over 12% of them singletons. This sample was included in a study of beta chain features in type 1 diabetes. Study results and caveats: Within each of all four CD4+ subsets, Type 1 diabetes patients had TCRB CDR3s that were moderately but significantly shorter. Naive, central memory and Treg TCRB repertoires seemed to resemble each other more closely in patients than they did in healthy donors. It was possible that PCR favored shorter templates, equally so in patients and controls.

V was trimmed by 0 bases and J by 7 bases, leaving 11 bases between them. The CDR3 runs to 14 residues. Looked up from germline, CDR1 is SGHDN and CDR2 is FVKESK. This sequence was found in a man between 18 and 29 years old with type 1 diabetes. The source material was naive CD4+ T cells from blood. The chain recombines TRBV14 with TRBJ2-3; D possibly corresponds to TRBD2 (5 bases). CDR3 DNA sequence: TGTGCCAGCAGCCAAGAAACCGGGATAAATACGCAGTATTTT. Amino acid sequence: CASSQETGINTQYF.